The 10 T cell receptor beta chains below all came from one sample that was sequenced in a study of blood T cells in healthy people across ages. Next came a second PCR, run for roughly 7 to 12 cycles, which used a sample-barcoded 5' primer along with a J-beta primer mix. TCRdb passed the 5' RACE reads through MiXCR, listing each CDR3 protein once. The sample includes about 780,000 distinct CDR3 sequences, roughly 24% seen only once; the top ten take under 3%. The same sample was also studied in work on T cells of mothers and their children.

Input material: blood. The receptors come from a boy between 10 and 17 years old in good health.

Note on this clonotype: A much larger clonotype is one base distant, so this may be a read error. The V gene is TRBV14, the J gene TRBJ2-5; the match to TRBD2 covers 9 bases. The J segment lost 2 bases and the V segment lost 3 bases, leaving 4 bases of the junction unmatched. The CDR3 runs to 15 residues. From germline, CDR1 is SGHDN and CDR2 FVKESK. CDR3 loop: CASSQGTSRQETQYF. CDR3 coding DNA: TGTGCCAGCAGCCAGGGGACTAGCAGGCAAGAGACCCAGTACTTC.

The DNA of the CDR3 is TGTGCCAGCAGGCAGCCAACAGGGATCTATGGCTACACCTTC. Translating gives CASRQPTGIYGYTF. This chain joins TRBV28 and TRBJ1-2, with D perhaps TRBD1 (6 bases). This CDR3 has 14 residues. The V gene's germline CDR1 is MDHEN and CDR2 SYDVKM. V lost 6 bases, J lost 4 bases, and 15 bases lay in between.

The chain links TRBV28 to TRBJ2-7, with D hard to call. The CDR3 consists of 13 residues. CDR1 MDHEN and CDR2 SYDVKM come from the germline V gene. Trimming took 7 bases from V and 4 from J, leaving 14 bases between them. Here the CDR3 DNA reads TGTGCCAGCACCCGGACGGATATTTACGAGCAGTACTTC. This translates into CASTRTDIYEQYF.

The J gene is TRBJ2-3, the V gene TRBV4-1; D possibly matches TRBD1 or TRBD2 (6 bases each). V lost 1 base and J 2 bases, leaving 13 bases between the germline ends. The CDR3 contains 16 residues. Germline CDR1 is MGHRA and CDR2 is YSYEKL. CDR3 in amino acids: CASSQVWSGATDTQYF. The CDR3 DNA reads as TGCGCCAGCAGCCAAGTATGGTCGGGGGCCACAGATACGCAGTATTTT.

In this sample, this clonotype turned up a few times. The chain has TRBV3-1 and TRBJ2-2; D tentatively fits TRBD1 or TRBD2 (6 bases each). Germline loops: CDR1 LGHDT, CDR2 YNNKEL (reference sequence). V dropped 1 base and J dropped 3 bases, with 21 bases sitting between them. The length of the CDR3 is 19 residues. CDR3 sequence: CASSQVRGREFGHTGELFF. CDR3 DNA: TGTGCCAGCAGCCAAGTACGGGGGCGCGAGTTTGGGCACACCGGGGAGCTGTTTTTT. Full variable domain (rest looked up from reference TRBV3-1 and TRBJ2-2): DTAVSQTPKYLVTQMGNDKSIKCEQNLGHDTMYWYKQDSKKFLKIMFSYNNKELIINETVPNRFSPKSPDKAHLNLHINSLELGDSAVYFCASSQVRGREFGHTGELFFGEGSRLTVL.

This clonotype was detected a few times. The rearrangement links TRBV6-5 to TRBJ2-3; TRBD2 is a possible D gene (6 bases). Trimming removed 6 bases at V and 4 bases at J, with 20 bases between. Germline V lookup: CDR1 MNHEY, CDR2 SVGAGI. The CDR3 runs to 16 residues. The CDR3 spells CASRPTPNGGADTQYF. The DNA for the CDR3 is TGTGCCAGCAGACCTACCCCTAACGGGGGTGCAGATACGCAGTATTTT.

Note on this clonotype: An end of the junction differs from the germline gene, which may be a read error. The chain joins TRBV5-1 to TRBJ2-5; D not resolved. Germline V gives CDR1 SGHRS, CDR2 YFSETQ. This CDR3 spans 14 amino acids. CDR3 sequence (DNA): TGCGCCAGCAGCTTGGCGGGCCTGGTCGAGACCCAGCACTTC. Amino acids: CASSLAGLVETQHF.

This clonotype was counted only a few times. The CDR3 DNA follows: TGTGCCAGCAGCCGGGATCTCGGCAGGCTGGAAACTGAAGCTTTCTTT. Protein product: CASSRDLGRLETEAFF. The chain carries TRBV4-2 and TRBJ1-1; D call uncertain. The CDR3 runs to 16 residues. The V end lost 4 bases, the J end lost 5 bases, and 20 bases lay between the germline ends. The V gene's germline CDR1 is LGHNA and CDR2 YNFKEQ.

The rearrangement links TRBV6-5 to TRBJ2-5; tentatively, D is TRBD2 (6 bases). With 2 bases removed from V and 4 bases from J, the gap between germline ends came to 14 bases. The CDR3 is 15 residues long. CDR1 and CDR2 (germline): MNHEY, SVGAGI. Here the CDR3 DNA reads TGTGCCAGCAGTTACCAGCCGGGGGTAGCAGAGACCCAGTACTTC. This sequence encodes CASSYQPGVAETQYF.

The chain employs TRBV7-9 and TRBJ2-5, with D possibly being TRBD1 or TRBD2 (5 bases each). The germline gives CDR1 SEHNR, CDR2 FQNEAQ (reference sequence). This CDR3 contains 17 residues. Trimming took off 5 bases at V and 2 bases at J, with 21 bases between the two ends. Here the CDR3 reads CASSLRTARGLQETQYF. The CDR3 DNA follows: TGTGCCAGCAGCCTACGTACGGCTCGGGGCCTACAAGAGACCCAGTACTTC.